The entry that follows covers one T cell receptor (beta chain) sequence. This entry comes from a study of blood T cell repertoires in COVID-19. In the study overall: Nucleic acid was either cDNA or gDNA, and it came from T cells, B-cell-depleted T cells, or PBMCs.

The assay was immunoSEQ multiplex PCR, and TCRdb's table has in-frame clones only and misses some. This sample yields about 170,000 clones, of which around nine tenths are seen a single time; around 3.5% belongs to the top ten. Trimming removed 3 bases from V and 4 bases from J, with 12 bases in between. CDR1 is SGDLS, CDR2 YYNGEE, per germline. This CDR3 has 14 amino acids. The chain joins TRBV9 to TRBJ2-3; D gene uncertain. Sample: peripheral blood. This TCR was recovered from a man aged 65 to 79 with acute or convalescent COVID-19. The CDR3, as DNA: TGTGCCAGCAGCGAGAGCCCCGCACCAGATACGCAGTATTTT. Its protein product is CASSESPAPDTQYF.